This TCR beta chain came from a study of beta chain features in type 1 diabetes. Study results and caveats: The influence of HLA type on TCRB rearrangement stayed undetermined. TCRB CDR3s from Type 1 diabetes patients were moderately but significantly shorter in all four CD4+ subsets. The study found that naive, central memory and Treg TCRB repertoires appeared more similar in patients than in healthy donors.

Heparinised blood was drawn once per donor, averaging around 120 mL. A few counts support this clone. The antigen is undetermined. Expressed TCRB transcripts were sequenced, since all the RNA that had been isolated was reverse transcribed. Profiled with immunoSEQ multiplex PCR; TCRdb holds only in-frame clones, not every one. The sample has roughly 730,000 clones, roughly an eighth seen once. Trimming cost V 4 bases and J 7 bases; bases outside gene matches: 6. Germline V gene sequence: CDR1 PRHDT, CDR2 FYEKMQ (reference sequence). This CDR3 comprises 13 residues. This receptor was taken from a man between 18 and 35 years old with type 1 diabetes. Source material: naive CD4+ T cells from blood. V is TRBV13 and J is TRBJ1-2; 7 bases fit TRBD1. The CDR3 spells CASSSWDSSGYTF. The CDR3 DNA is TGTGCCAGCAGCTCTTGGGACAGCAGTGGCTACACCTTC.